This T cell receptor (beta chain) was obtained from a study of graft-versus-host responses after intestinal transplantation. The wider study: Every recipient underwent anti-thymocyte globulin induction, then tacrolimus and steroids for three to four years. Study outcomes and limitations: Clonal ratios of graft-versus-host to host-versus-graft in allografts were high for patients exhibiting graft-donor T cell macrochimerism. Ileal or blood samples showed some GvH clones first, and such clones were also found in recipient marrow.

The CDR3 runs to 16 residues. Germline V gives CDR1 KGHSH, CDR2 LQKENI. V lost 0 bases and J 3 bases, leaving 14 bases between the germline ends. The assay was immunoSEQ multiplex PCR, and TCRdb's table has in-frame clones only and misses some. The sample gives some 120,000 clones, around nine tenths of which show up once; approximately 0.22% is in the top ten. About this clone: Its antigen is not identified.

The V and J genes are TRBV18 and TRBJ1-1; D remains ambiguous. The material was unstimulated CD4+ T cells sorted from spleen or lymph node cells, obtained before transplant. The sequence derives from a human donor who was the organ donor for an intestinal transplant. CDR3 nucleotides: TGTGCCAGCTCACCACCGATTGGCACAGCTTACACTGAAGCTTTCTTT. It specifies CASSPPIGTAYTEAFF. Full variable domain (outside the CDR3, taken from reference TRBV18 and TRBJ1-1): NAGVMQNPRHLVRRRGQEARLRCSPMKGHSHVYWYRQLPEEGLKFMVYLQKENIIDESGMPKERFSAEFPKEGPSILRIQQVVRGDSAAYFCASSPPIGTAYTEAFFGQGTRLTVV.